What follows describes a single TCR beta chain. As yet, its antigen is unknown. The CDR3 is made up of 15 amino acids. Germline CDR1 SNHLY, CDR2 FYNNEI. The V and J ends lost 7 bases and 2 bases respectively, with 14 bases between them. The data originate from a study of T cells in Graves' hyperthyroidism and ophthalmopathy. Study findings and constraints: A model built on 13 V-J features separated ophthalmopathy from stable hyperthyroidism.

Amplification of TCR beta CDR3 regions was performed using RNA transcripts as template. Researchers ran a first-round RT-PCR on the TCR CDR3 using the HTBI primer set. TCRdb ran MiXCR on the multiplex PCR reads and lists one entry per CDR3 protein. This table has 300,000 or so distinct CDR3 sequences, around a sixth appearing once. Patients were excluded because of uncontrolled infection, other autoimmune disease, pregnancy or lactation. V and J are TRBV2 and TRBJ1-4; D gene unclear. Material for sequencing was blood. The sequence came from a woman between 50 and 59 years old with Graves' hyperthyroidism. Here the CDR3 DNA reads TGTGCCAGCACCCCATGGTCATCGACTAATGAAAAACTGTTTTTT. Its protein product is CASTPWSSTNEKLFF.